The following is a T cell receptor (beta chain) sequence with its context. The sample comes from a study of blood T cell repertoires in COVID-19. Study summary: Sample material is recorded as cDNA or gDNA derived from T cells, B-cell-depleted T cells, or PBMCs.

Authors' methods: It was from reference gene primer amplification that nucleated cell counts were estimated. TCRdb's copy holds only in-frame clones and misses some; the assay was immunoSEQ multiplex PCR. The V and J calls and the clone size are those of that table, but D and trimming were determined from the DNA. The sample includes 200,000 to 250,000 clones, about 84% of them seen just once. The CDR3 has 16 amino acids. Germline CDR1 SGHDT, CDR2 YYEEEE. V shed 3 bases, J shed 9 bases, and the junction held 7 bases outside the gene matches. Cohort allocation depended upon clinical history that participants reported. Cohort 3 donors counted as recovered after two negative PCRs, clearance, or resolved symptoms.

This TCR was sampled from a man in his 60s who had recovered from COVID-19. V usage is TRBV5-6 and J usage is TRBJ2-1; 15 nucleotides agree with TRBD2. Material: PBMCs or T cells enriched from blood (not recorded which). The chain's CDR3 is CASSSTGLAGGIEQFF. Written as DNA, the CDR3 is TGTGCCAGCAGCTCCACTGGACTAGCGGGGGGGATTGAGCAGTTCTTC.